This TCR beta chain came from a study of T-cell reconstitution after alpha-beta-depleted transplantation in children. Points from the study as a whole: In patients about two months after transplant, alpha-beta T cells reportedly arose from several hundred expanded graft clones. High day-60 TCRbeta diversity in some patients came from surviving recipient T cells and thymic progenitors. T-cell numbers and diversity one year post-transplant derived largely from freshly generated T cells.

The CDR3 is made up of 16 amino acids. J was trimmed by 2 bases and V by 4 bases; bases with no gene match: 12. The germline V gene encodes CDR1 DFQATT and CDR2 SNEGSKA (reference sequence). In its sample, this clonotype was seen many times. Its target is not known. Library preparation (for TCRbeta) was performed with unique molecular identifiers. MiXCR, run by TCRdb on the PCR reads, gives a single entry per CDR3 protein. The sample consists of hundreds of thousands of distinct CDR3 sequences, 11% of them appearing once. This TCR came from a male patient between 2 and 10 years old who had a stem cell transplant for chronic granulomatous disease, so the T cells may come from the graft donor. V gene TRBV20-1 combines with J gene TRBJ2-3, with 7 bases fitting TRBD2. This sample comprised peripheral blood, obtained 180 days after TCRalphabeta/CD19-depleted stem cell transplant. The CDR3 bases are TGCAGTGCTACAATAAGCCCCAGCGGGAACACAGATACGCAGTATTTT. Amino acids: CSATISPSGNTDTQYF.